This T cell receptor (beta chain) was found in a study of long-term antiretroviral therapy in people with HIV (dated by TCRdb to 2022 to 2024). For context, the study as a whole: The earliest samples were collected about a decade before the 2015 WHO recommendation for immediate ART, when ART was typically delayed until CD4 counts fell. Whether ART initiation and durable HIV suppression were associated with changes in peripheral blood TRB repertoire composition and diversity was tested in a retrospective serial study. The cohort contributed 150 to 200 cryopreserved PBMC samples from about 33 adults with confirmed HIV infection, collected serially over a mean of around 6 years (range 1-12). Of the roughly 30 participants with HIV, about a dozen were female. No cross-contamination during QIAcube processing was seen in test extractions of a monoclonal T-cell line run alongside about 33 polyclonal samples. Overall study outcomes, separate from this receptor: The samples were dated from about 2003 to 2017, and the ART regimens that were used may be less effective than current ART regimens. Expanded TRB clones identified before ART initiation dominated the repertoire at all time points, although this dominance fluctuated and declined in many PLHIV after ART. Because pre-ART samples had limited cell numbers, unsorted PBMC were profiled rather than sorted CD4+ and CD8+ T cells. Owing to limited PBMC availability, only the TCR beta chain was sequenced, without alpha chain pairing. Inferences about post-ART repertoire changes are limited because no data were available on ART adherence, viral resistance or therapy changes. A significant increase in TRB diversity was found to be associated with ART initiation, although TRB diversity was observed to remain significantly below that of transplant donor controls even after long-term ART. Compared with controls, HIV repertoires had narrower CDR3 length ranges, and the network structure pointed to an antigen-experienced repertoire that shifted only slightly toward naive after ART.

Participants were included only if at least one PBMC sample before ART initiation and at least two post-ART samples were available. All participants with HIV were treated in the United States of America. Before DNA extraction, cryopreserved samples of roughly 1-11 million PBMC were thawed and then washed. At the time of the earliest PBMC sample, participants with HIV were aged between about 20 and 54 years. Per participant, PBMC samples came from 1-4 timepoints prior to ART initiation and 2-8 timepoints following ART initiation, for a median of 7 samples. For every participant, serial HIV viral load, CD4+ T-cell count, ART history and demographic data were obtained. Genomic DNA was extracted from unsorted PBMC with a Qiagen kit on a QIAcube, processed in batches of 12 samples. Inclusive of the bounding cysteine and phenylalanine, the CDR3 is 16 residues long. The kept DNA is CDR3 alone, 48 bases in frame from the first base. Per the germline V gene, KGHSH is the CDR1 and LQKENI is the CDR2. Trimming removed 5 bases from V and 5 bases from J; the gene matches leave 10 bases unexplained.

As to this clone: The antigen it binds to is not known. Base qualities are missing; no much larger clone stands one base away.

Sequencing of the TRB variable region was done with the immunoSEQ hsTCRB v3.0 assay at survey level resolution. TRB sequencing targeted a depth of roughly 35,000-55,000 T-cell genomes per sample. TRB libraries were pooled and sequenced on an Illumina MiSeq using a v3 150-cycle kit. Processing in the source paper ran as follows. Repertoire analysis ran in R within a reproducible Nextflow workflow covering QC, data transformation and analysis. LymphoSeq2, an R package for exploring AIRR-Seq data, was used to implement the custom analyses. Four samples that yielded fewer than 5000 total TRB sequences were excluded, so that approximately 170 HIV repertoires were analyzed. Among the roughly 190 retained HIV repertoires, approximately 59 were collected before ART initiation and roughly 130 after ART initiation. Each repertoire was downsampled to 5000 TRB nucleotide sequences, and summary statistics were averaged across 100 downsampling iterations. Only TRB sequences with CDR3 regions of at least seven amino acids were retained for analysis. Diversity was measured with a Shannon entropy-derived clonality score and the Gini coefficient. Repertoire networks linked the top 5000 CDR3 amino acid sequences whenever two sequences differed by an edit distance of one. For TRB CDR3 amino acid sequences, antigen specificity groups and MHC restriction were predicted with GLIPH2. To flag known associations with CMV, EBV, HIV or tissue antigens, CDR3 amino acid sequences were compared against VDJdb and McPAS-TCR. Pre-ART, post-ART and control groups were compared with Wilcoxon signed-rank tests and Holm-Bonferroni correction. TCRdb provides this immuneACCESS table in a form limited to in-frame rearrangements. Some clones are lacking; in checked studies, under half of them reflect an unresolved V gene, and why the rest are absent is not known. V and J calls and clone size follow that table, whereas D and trimming were derived from the DNA. Present in this sample are 30,000 to 40,000 clones, 65% to 80% of which were seen just once. The top ten constitute 3% to 3.5% of the sample.

The sequenced sample was unsorted PBMCs, obtained 3 years after starting antiretroviral therapy. The chain was built from TRBV18 and TRBJ2-2; 8 junctional bases match TRBD1. The source is a man in his forties or fifties with HIV. The bases are TGTGCCAGCTCAAATCAGGGGGCGCAGATAACCGGGGAGCTGTTTTTT. This encodes CASSNQGAQITGELFF.